This T cell receptor beta chain was captured by sequencing in a study of T cell responses to AZD1222 COVID-19 vaccine. Study at large: The analysis combined second doses at about 4 or about 12 weeks. Study findings and constraints: Among the donors, most were white British and more were female, and clonal diversity was possibly underestimated. Among vaccine-associated CD4 TCRs, coverage spanned spike, with dominance at 160-218 and 743-854. Elevations in Spike-specific TCR breadth and depth followed administration of two AZD1222 doses.

With 2 bases clipped from V and 4 bases from J, the junction kept 6 bases outside the gene matches. CDR1 SGHAT and CDR2 FQNNGV come from the germline V gene. The CDR3 runs to 15 residues. About this clone: Its matching antigen is unknown.

The method was immunoSEQ multiplex PCR; TCRdb's version includes in-frame clones alone and lacks a portion of them. The sample consists of about 140,000 clones, roughly 92% of them appearing once. The chain uses TRBV11-2 and TRBJ2-3; TRBD1 agrees at 7 bases. The specimen was peripheral blood, collected on day 0 of AZD1222 vaccination. The sequence came from an adult in good health. The CDR3 is CASSLLVGGSDTQYF. In nucleotides, the CDR3 is TGTGCCAGCAGCTTATTGGTAGGGGGCTCAGATACGCAGTATTTT.